A single sample gave rise to the 22 T cell receptor beta chains below, sequenced in a study of human T cells and chemical hapten exposure. TCRdb analysed the RACE reads with MiXCR anew, one entry per CDR3 protein. The sample lists roughly 200,000 distinct CDR3 sequences, about 22% occurring once. Time point given: patch test 1, 2 weeks after DPC sensitization. The sample's treatment: therapeutic diphenylcyclopropenone sensitization with weekly scalp DPC. Sequencing was performed on whole blood, taken in connection with sensitization to the hapten diphenylcyclopropenone (DPC). These receptors all come from a woman aged 45-65 years with alopecia areata. Some clones in this sample may be carry-over from other donors' samples.

This clonotype occurred once. The chain employs TRBV7-8 and TRBJ2-1, with 11 bases fitting TRBD2. V lost 0 bases and J lost 8; bases outside the gene matches: 6. The CDR3 spans 16 residues. The germline CDR1 and CDR2 sequences are SGHVS and FQNEAQ. For the CDR3, the DNA is TGTGCCAGCAGCTTAGCGAGACTAGCGGGATGGGATGAGCAGTTCTTC. It codes for CASSLARLAGWDEQFF.

The DNA for the CDR3 is TGTGCCAGCAGCTTTGGCGGGAGGCTCCTTCTCAATGAGCAGTTCTTC. This sequence encodes CASSFGGRLLLNEQFF. The chain joins TRBV11-2 to TRBJ2-1, with 8 bases fitting TRBD2. From germline, CDR1 is SGHAT and CDR2 FQNNGV. Trimming at V came to 3 bases and at J to 6 bases, leaving 10 bases not matched to a gene. The CDR3 spans 16 residues. Using reference TRBV11-2 and TRBJ2-1 for the parts outside the CDR3, the full variable domain is EAGVAQSPRYKIIEKRQSVAFWCNPISGHATLYWYQQILGQGPKLLIQFQNNGVVDDSQLPKDRFSAERLKGVDSTLKIQPAKLEDSAVYLCASSFGGRLLLNEQFFGPGTRLTVL.

CDR3 sequence reads: CATIPRWAQKKGSYNEQFF. The CDR3 nucleotides read TGTGCCACCATACCACGGTGGGCGCAGAAGAAGGGCTCCTACAATGAGCAGTTCTTC. The rearrangement links TRBV24-1 to TRBJ2-1; D is uncertain. Germline CDR1 reads KGHDR; CDR2 reads SFDVKD. The V end lost 8 bases, the J end lost 0 bases, and 25 bases lay between the germline ends. CDR3 length equals 19 residues.

This clonotype was detected only a few times. The rearrangement joins TRBV5-1 to TRBJ2-5; D not resolved. This CDR3 has 15 amino acids. Germline V gives CDR1 SGHRS, CDR2 YFSETQ. V shed 8 bases and J shed 5 bases, with 22 bases lying between them. The CDR3 protein is CARWELRAARETQYF. As DNA, the CDR3 is TGCGCCAGATGGGAACTCCGGGCCGCTCGGGAGACCCAGTACTTC.

The rearrangement links TRBV3-1 to TRBJ2-7; 9 bases are shared with TRBD2. The CDR3 extends over 14 amino acids. Germline CDR1 is LGHDT and CDR2 is YNNKEL (reference sequence). The V segment lost 3 bases and the J segment 6 bases; nucleotides outside the gene matches: 6. CDR3 sequence (DNA): TGTGCCAGCAGCCAGCGGGAGGGATCTTCCGAGCAGTACTTC. Amino acid sequence: CASSQREGSSEQYF.

The CDR3 here is CASSLQGPSPLHF. The DNA for the CDR3 is TGCGCCAGCAGCTTGCAGGGACCTTCACCCCTCCACTTT. The V and J genes are TRBV5-1 and TRBJ1-6, with D tentatively TRBD1 (5 bases). Germline values: CDR1 SGHRS, CDR2 YFSETQ. Trimming left V 1 base short and J 9 bases short, with 8 bases between. The length of the CDR3 is 13 residues.

In this sample, this clonotype turned up a few times. The CDR3 DNA reads as TGCGCCAGCACCCCTCCGAGCACCGGGGAGCTGTTTTTT. It translates to CASTPPSTGELFF. The chain combines TRBV5-1 with TRBJ2-2, with unresolved D. This CDR3 comprises 13 residues. V lost 6 bases and J 4 bases, leaving 10 bases between the germline ends. CDR1 and CDR2 from the germline V gene are SGHRS and YFSETQ.

V gene TRBV29-1 combines with J gene TRBJ2-1, with TRBD2 identical over 13 bases. The germline CDR1 and CDR2 sequences are SQVTM and ANQGSEA. V shed 3 bases and J 7 bases; nucleotides not matched to a gene: 9. This CDR3 has 16 residues. In nucleotides, the CDR3 is TGCAGCGTTGAGCCTACTAGCGGGAGGGCAAGGAATGAGCAGTTCTTC. This translates into CSVEPTSGRARNEQFF.

This clonotype was detected only a few times. The CDR3 region has the DNA TGTGCCAGCAGTGTATCAGGGGTCTCCTACAATGAGCAGTTCTTC. Translated: CASSVSGVSYNEQFF. J is TRBJ2-1 and V is TRBV2; a weak D match, TRBD1 (6 bases). This CDR3 region has 15 residues. Germline CDR1 is SNHLY and CDR2 is FYNNEI. The V end lost 4 bases, the J end lost 0 bases, and 10 bases lay between the germline ends.

This clonotype was observed a few times. CDR3 coding DNA: TGTGCCAGCAGCTTAGCGCCTAGCGGGGCTAAGAATGAGCAGTTCTTC. Protein: CASSLAPSGAKNEQFF. The chain has TRBV7-2 and TRBJ2-1, with TRBD2 identical over 9 bases. There are 16 residues in the CDR3. Germline V gene data show CDR1 as SGHTA and CDR2 as FQGNSA. V shed 0 bases, J shed 7 bases, and the junction held 7 bases outside the gene matches. The variable domain in full, with the rest retrieved from reference TRBV7-2 and TRBJ2-1, is GAGVSQSPSNKVTEKGKDVELRCDPISGHTALYWYRQSLGQGLEFLIYFQGNSAPDKSGLPSDRFSAERTGGSVSTLTIQRTQQEDSAVYLCASSLAPSGAKNEQFFGPGTRLTVL.

This rearrangement joins TRBV15 to TRBJ2-5; 8 nucleotides line up with TRBD2. This CDR3 has 15 amino acids. V lost 2 bases to trimming and J lost 5 bases; unmatched junction nucleotides: 7. Looked up from germline, CDR1 is LNHNV and CDR2 is YYDKDF (reference sequence). The CDR3 protein is CATSRYSGTVETQYF. The CDR3 coding sequence is TGTGCCACCAGCAGATATAGCGGGACGGTGGAGACCCAGTACTTC.

This clonotype came up a few times. The rearrangement uses TRBV2 and TRBJ2-1; the D gene is possibly TRBD2 (6 bases). Germline CDR1 reads SNHLY; CDR2 reads FYNNEI. This CDR3 has 16 amino acids. Between the trimmed V and J ends, which lost 2 bases and 3 bases, there was a span of 14 bases. CDR3 amino acids: CASSEQGRGYYNEQFF. In DNA form, the CDR3 reads TGTGCCAGCAGTGAACAAGGGCGGGGATACTACAATGAGCAGTTCTTC. The full variable domain, rest sourced from reference TRBV2 and TRBJ2-1, is EPEVTQTPSHQVTQMGQEVILRCVPISNHLYFYWYRQILGQKVEFLVSFYNNEISEKSEIFDDQFSVERPDGSNFTLKIRSTKLEDSAMYFCASSEQGRGYYNEQFFGPGTRLTVL.

CDR3 DNA: TGCAGTGGCCAGGACAGCTCCTATAATTCACCCCTCCACTTT. This codes for CSGQDSSYNSPLHF. V gene TRBV20-1 combines with J gene TRBJ1-6; TRBD1 might be the D (6 bases). The germline CDR1 and CDR2 sequences are DFQATT and SNEGSKA (reference sequence). The CDR3 covers 14 residues. The V end lost 7 bases, the J end lost 0 bases, and 10 bases lay between the germline ends.

This clonotype was counted only a few times. The chain is built from TRBV6-2 or TRBV6-3 and TRBJ1-5; D unresolved. Germline V CDR1 and CDR2: MNHEY, SVGEGT. V was clipped by 5 bases and J by 3 bases, with 8 bases between them. This CDR3 is 13 amino acids long. This CDR3 reads CASSRTLNQPQHF. The CDR3 region has the DNA TGTGCCAGCAGTAGGACGCTCAATCAGCCCCAGCATTTT.

The chain carries TRBV11-3 and TRBJ2-3; TRBD2 agrees at 7 bases. There are 13 residues in the CDR3. Germline V CDR1 and CDR2: SGHNT, YENEEA. V gave up 1 base and J gave up 9 bases; unmatched junction bases: 4. This CDR3 reads CASSLGGGRTQYF. The CDR3 nucleotides are TGTGCCAGCAGCTTAGGGGGGGGTCGGACGCAGTATTTT.

This clonotype has a handful of counts. The chain joins TRBV2 to TRBJ2-1, with 13 positions matching TRBD2. J was trimmed by 9 bases and V by 6 bases; bases with no gene match: 5. CDR3 size: 14 residues. Germline V lookup: CDR1 SNHLY, CDR2 FYNNEI. The CDR3 DNA reads TGTGCCAGCAGGGGGACTAGCGGGATGCTTGAGCAGTTCTTC. This codes for CASRGTSGMLEQFF.

This sequence joins TRBV5-6 and TRBJ1-2; perhaps TRBD1 as D (6 bases). The germline V and J ends were trimmed by 3 bases and 2 bases, with 14 bases remaining between them. Looked up from germline, CDR1 is SGHDT and CDR2 is YYEEEE. The CDR3 length is 15 residues. CDR3 DNA: TGTGCCAGCAGCTCGGGCTGGGGGCGAAACTATGGCTACACCTTC. Amino acid sequence: CASSSGWGRNYGYTF.

The chain uses TRBV6-5 and TRBJ1-2; D unclear. This CDR3 has 17 residues. The germline CDR1 and CDR2 sequences are MNHEY and SVGAGI. V lost 6 bases and J lost 5, with 25 bases in between. CDR3 region: CASSTISPAGDEYGYTF. Written as DNA, the CDR3 is TGTGCCAGCAGCACCATCTCCCCCGCAGGTGATGAGTATGGCTACACCTTC.

This clonotype came up a few times. The V gene is TRBV12-3 or TRBV12-4, the J gene TRBJ1-2; TRBD1 matches at 10 bases. This CDR3 region has 14 residues. The V segment lost 7 bases and the J segment 6 bases; nucleotides outside the gene matches: 8. CDR3 sequence reads: CASNFGTGVDGYTF. The CDR3 nucleotides are TGTGCCAGCAATTTCGGGACAGGGGTTGATGGCTACACCTTC.

In this sample, this clonotype turned up a few times. J is TRBJ2-1 and V is TRBV9, with 7 bases identical to TRBD2. The length of the CDR3 is 14 residues. Germline V gene lookup returns CDR1 SGDLS and CDR2 YYNGEE. V was pared by 3 bases and J by 7 bases, with 7 bases of the junction left unmatched. CDR3 region: CASSGRLAANEQFF. The CDR3 DNA follows: TGTGCCAGCAGCGGTCGACTAGCCGCAAATGAGCAGTTCTTC.

The chain couples TRBV10-3 to TRBJ2-5, with D perhaps matching TRBD1 or TRBD2 (5 bases each). Germline CDR1 reads ENHRY; CDR2 reads SYGVKD. The CDR3 contains 14 residues. With 8 bases removed from V and 5 bases from J, the gap between germline ends came to 18 bases. The CDR3 is CAIALGPKSETQYF. Here the CDR3 DNA reads TGTGCCATCGCCCTGGGACCGAAGTCGGAGACCCAGTACTTC.

This clonotype has a handful of counts. V gene TRBV6-6 combines with J gene TRBJ2-3; D might be TRBD2 (5 bases). This CDR3 contains 16 residues. CDR1 and CDR2 (germline): MNHNY, SVGAGI (reference sequence). Trimming cost V 4 bases and J 5 bases, with 19 bases left between them. CDR3 coding DNA: TGTGCCAGCAGTTTAGCGTCTCCCCAGCGTGGAGATACGCAGTATTTT. This codes for CASSLASPQRGDTQYF.